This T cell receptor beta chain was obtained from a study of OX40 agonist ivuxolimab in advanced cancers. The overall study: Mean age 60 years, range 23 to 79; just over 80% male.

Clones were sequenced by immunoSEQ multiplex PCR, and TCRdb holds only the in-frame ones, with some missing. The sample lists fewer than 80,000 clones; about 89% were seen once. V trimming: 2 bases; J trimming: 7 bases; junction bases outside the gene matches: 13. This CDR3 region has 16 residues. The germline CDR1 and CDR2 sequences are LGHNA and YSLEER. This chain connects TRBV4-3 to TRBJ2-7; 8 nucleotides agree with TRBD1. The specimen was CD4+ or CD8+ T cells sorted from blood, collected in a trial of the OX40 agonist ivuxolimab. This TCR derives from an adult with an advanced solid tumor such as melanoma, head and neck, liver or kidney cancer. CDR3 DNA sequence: TGCGCCAGCAGCCAACAGGGGAGGCAGGGGGCGGATGAGCAGTACTTC. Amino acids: CASSQQGRQGADEQYF.